This entry lists 22 T cell receptor beta chains sequenced from one sample in a study of T cells in localized non-small cell lung cancer. TCRdb keeps only in-frame clones here, not all; method: immunoSEQ multiplex PCR. The table has over a thousand clones, approximately 25% seen once. The specimen comprised lung tumor tissue, sampled before any cancer treatment. All receptors come from a woman aged 35 to 70 with stage I lung adenocarcinoma.

The chain couples TRBV6-8 to TRBJ2-1; 11 nucleotides line up with TRBD1. The CDR3 extends over 14 amino acids. Losses at the gene ends were 5 bases for V and 6 bases for J; bases not matched to a gene: 3. The V gene's germline CDR1 is MNHGY and CDR2 SAAAGT. CDR3: CASSDGTGGNEQFF. The CDR3 region has the DNA TGTGCCAGCAGTGATGGGACAGGGGGCAATGAGCAGTTCTTC.

The chain carries TRBV11-3 and TRBJ2-7, with TRBD1 matching over 10 bases. V was clipped by 3 bases and J by 4 bases; unmatched bases: 6. The CDR3 has 15 amino acids. Germline-derived CDR1 and CDR2 are SGHNT and YENEEA. The CDR3 bases are TGTGCCAGCAGCTTGGGGACAGGGGAGTGGTACGAGCAGTACTTC. Protein: CASSLGTGEWYEQYF.

The genes are TRBV6-8 and TRBJ1-4; 9 bases line up with TRBD1. The CDR3 has 17 residues. Per germline, CDR1 MNHGY and CDR2 SAAAGT. The ends lost 4 bases at V and 3 bases at J; junction bases unmatched: 9. CDR3 region: CASSFTDRGAANEKLFF. The DNA for the CDR3 is TGTGCCAGCAGTTTTACGGACAGGGGCGCGGCTAATGAAAAACTGTTTTTT.

This chain links TRBV11-3 with TRBJ2-7; D is undetermined. Germline values: CDR1 SGHNT, CDR2 YENEEA. Deletions cut 0 bases from V and 7 bases from J, with 16 bases between. The CDR3 is 15 amino acids. CDR3: CASSLDGTTVGEQYF. The CDR3, as DNA: TGTGCCAGCAGCTTAGATGGAACCACGGTGGGGGAGCAGTACTTC.

This clone was recorded a few times. V and J are TRBV6-8 and TRBJ2-1; D might be TRBD2 (6 bases). The CDR3 loop spans 16 amino acids. Germline V CDR1 and CDR2: MNHGY, SAAAGT. The V end was cut by 0 bases, the J end by 8 bases, with 17 bases between. The CDR3 sequence: CASSYSGSGLRHEQFF. The CDR3 DNA reads TGTGCCAGCAGTTACTCGGGAAGCGGGCTACGACATGAGCAGTTCTTC.

This clone was found a few times. The chain uses TRBV9 and TRBJ1-1; 7 bases agree with TRBD1. The CDR3 totals 12 residues. The germline gives CDR1 SGDLS, CDR2 YYNGEE. V lost 6 bases to trimming and J lost 7 bases; unmatched junction nucleotides: 6. CDR3 coding DNA: TGTGCCAGCAAATATGGGACAGTTGAAGCTTTCTTT. It encodes CASKYGTVEAFF.

This sequence joins TRBV28 and TRBJ2-1; 8 bases map to TRBD2. The CDR3 has 14 amino acids. CDR1 is MDHEN, CDR2 SYDVKM, per germline. Trimming took 4 bases from V and 7 from J; bases not matched to a gene: 6. This chain's CDR3 is CASSYTGTRNEQFF. CDR3 DNA: TGTGCCAGCAGTTATACCGGGACTAGGAATGAGCAGTTCTTC.

The chain uses TRBV11-3 and TRBJ1-1, with TRBD1 matching 7 bases. Germline V gene data show CDR1 as SGHNT and CDR2 as YENEEA. This CDR3 has 14 residues. V dropped 3 bases and J dropped 12; count of bases not matched to a gene: 13. The CDR3 spells CASSLVPGGGAPFF. The CDR3 DNA reads TGTGCCAGCAGCTTGGTGCCAGGGGGTGGGGCCCCTTTCTTT.

This clone has a handful of counts. One end of the junction fails to match germline, which may point to a read error. The gene calls are TRBV9 and TRBJ2-1; tentatively, D is TRBD1 or TRBD2 (5 bases each). CDR1 and CDR2 (germline): SGDLS, YYNGEE. The CDR3 runs 12 residues. The CDR3 reads CASSFPGQPGIF. The CDR3 region has the DNA TGTGCCAGCAGCTTTCCGGGGCAGCCTGGAATCTTC.

There are a few counts of this clone. The rearrangement uses TRBV11-3 and TRBJ2-7, with 8 nucleotides matching TRBD2. J lost 1 base, V lost 5 bases, and 4 bases had no gene match. Per the germline V gene, CDR1 is SGHNT and CDR2 is YENEEA. This CDR3 is 14 amino acids long. The CDR3 reads CASSPTGGSYEQYF. The CDR3 DNA is TGTGCCAGCAGCCCTACGGGGGGGTCCTACGAGCAGTACTTC.

This clone was seen a few times. The V gene is TRBV11-3, the J gene TRBJ2-7, with a possible D match to TRBD2 (8 bases). From germline, CDR1 is SGHNT and CDR2 YENEEA. Between the trimmed V and J ends, which lost 2 bases and 2 bases, there was a span of 22 bases. The CDR3 sequence is 18 residues long. For the CDR3, the DNA is TGTGCCAGCAGCTTAACAGGGGACCGACTAGCGTCTCCCTACGAGCAGTACTTC. Translated: CASSLTGDRLASPYEQYF.

This chain connects TRBV11-3 to TRBJ1-6, with D unresolved. The CDR3 is made up of 14 amino acids. The V gene's germline CDR1 is SGHNT and CDR2 YENEEA. Between the trimmed V and J ends, which lost 5 bases and 9 bases, there was a span of 14 bases. As DNA, the CDR3 is TGTGCCAGCAGCCCCGGGCAGACGGTTTCACCCCTCCACTTT. Its protein is CASSPGQTVSPLHF.

V usage is TRBV9 and J usage is TRBJ2-1; D possibly corresponds to TRBD1 (5 bases). V lost 3 bases, J lost 8 bases, and 18 bases lay in between. The CDR3 is 15 amino acids. Germline CDR1 SGDLS, CDR2 YYNGEE. This chain's CDR3 is CASSGVQAMTYEQFF. For the CDR3, the DNA is TGTGCCAGCAGCGGTGTACAGGCCATGACTTATGAGCAGTTCTTC.

This chain uses TRBV19 with TRBJ1-5; maybe TRBD1 (5 bases). Trimming removed 6 bases at V and 4 bases at J, with 19 bases between. Germline CDR1 and CDR2: LNHDA and SQIVND (reference sequence). The length of the CDR3 is 16 residues. The CDR3 DNA follows: TGTGCCAGTAGGGGGACGGGTCTAGCTGGGAATCAGCCCCAGCATTTT. This translates into CASRGTGLAGNQPQHF. Variable domain in full (rest from reference TRBV19 and TRBJ1-5): DGGITQSPKYLFRKEGQNVTLSCEQNLNHDAMYWYRQDPGQGLRLIYYSQIVNDFQKGDIAEGYSVSREKKESFPLTVTSAQKNPTAFYLCASRGTGLAGNQPQHFGDGTRLSIL.

This chain connects TRBV7-6 to TRBJ2-3; no clear D. CDR1 SGHVS and CDR2 FNYEAQ come from the germline V gene. V dropped 1 base and J dropped 2 bases, with 13 bases sitting between them. This CDR3 region has 16 residues. The CDR3 protein is CASSLGQVQYTDTQYF. The DNA for the CDR3 is TGTGCCAGCAGCTTAGGTCAGGTCCAATACACAGATACGCAGTATTTT.

This clone has a handful of counts. The chain's CDR3 is CSVEGVGQETQYF. CDR3 nucleotide sequence: TGCAGCGTTGAGGGGGTTGGGCAAGAGACCCAGTACTTC. The rearrangement uses TRBV29-1 and TRBJ2-5; either TRBD1 or TRBD2 may fit D (5 bases each). V shed 3 bases and J shed 2 bases, with 10 bases lying between them. CDR3 length: 13 amino acids. The germline V gene has CDR1 SQVTM and CDR2 ANQGSEA.

The chain carries TRBV18 and TRBJ1-3; the match to TRBD1 covers 7 bases. Germline CDR1 and CDR2: KGHSH and LQKENI. The CDR3 length is 16 residues. Losses at the gene ends were 1 base for V and 4 bases for J; bases not matched to a gene: 7. CDR3 residues: CASSPQAGTEGNTIYF. In nucleotides, the CDR3 is TGTGCCAGCTCACCACAAGCCGGGACAGAAGGAAACACCATATATTTT.

In this sample, this clone is medium-sized. This chain connects TRBV11-3 to TRBJ2-7, with D maybe TRBD1 (7 bases). V lost 5 bases to trimming and J lost 0 bases, with 14 bases between them. CDR1 SGHNT and CDR2 YENEEA come from the germline V gene. This CDR3 region has 15 residues. Here the CDR3 reads CASSMTGRSSYEQYF. The CDR3 DNA is TGTGCCAGCAGCATGACAGGGAGGAGCTCCTACGAGCAGTACTTC.

This clone is classed as medium-sized (0.01 to 0.1%). The chain recombines TRBV11-3 with TRBJ2-1, with 8 bases identical to TRBD1. The CDR3 has 15 amino acids. V lost 5 bases and J lost 8; bases outside the gene matches: 11. CDR1 is SGHNT and CDR2 is YENEEA in the germline V gene. The CDR3 reads CASSAGQVLGDEQFF. For the CDR3, the DNA is TGTGCCAGCAGCGCGGGACAGGTACTGGGGGATGAGCAGTTCTTC.

This clone showed up just once. The V gene is TRBV5-1, the J gene TRBJ1-2, with D maybe TRBD1 (5 bases). The CDR3 totals 14 residues. Trimming stripped 7 bases from V and 1 base from J, with 14 bases between. Germline lookup yields CDR1 SGHRS and CDR2 YFSETQ. The CDR3: CASGTGQLNYGYTF. CDR3 nucleotide sequence: TGCGCCAGCGGTACCGGACAACTTAACTATGGCTACACCTTC.

For the CDR3, the DNA is TGTGCCAGCAGCTTAGCGTCTTCCTACGAGCAGTACTTC. It encodes CASSLASSYEQYF. J is TRBJ2-7 and V is TRBV9; D is perhaps TRBD2 (5 bases). Germline-derived CDR1 and CDR2 are SGDLS and YYNGEE. The CDR3 contains 13 residues. Between the trimmed V and J ends, which lost 4 bases and 1 base, there was a span of 9 bases.

The J gene is TRBJ2-5, the V gene TRBV5-1; tentatively, D is TRBD2 (5 bases). Looked up from germline, CDR1 is SGHRS and CDR2 is YFSETQ. Trimming pared 2 bases from V and 2 bases from J, leaving 13 bases between. This CDR3 comprises 15 residues. CDR3 region: CASSLAVITQETQYF. The CDR3 coding sequence is TGCGCCAGCAGCTTAGCGGTGATAACACAAGAGACCCAGTACTTC.